This record covers a single T cell receptor beta chain. Different DNA sequences within this sample yield the same CDR3. Profiling relied on immunoSEQ multiplex PCR, and the TCRdb table lists in-frame clones only, not all of them. The table records about 270,000 clones, 70% to 90% of them present only once. This entry is derived from a study of blood T cell repertoires in COVID-19. Study-level information: Samples representing acute and convalescent COVID-19 were sourced from the United States, Italy and Spain. In each case, the material was cDNA or gDNA derived from T cells, B-cell-depleted T cells, or PBMCs.

Trimming pared 5 bases from V and 7 bases from J, leaving 11 bases between. The length of the CDR3 is 13 residues. CDR1 is MNHEY and CDR2 is SMNVEV in the germline V gene (reference sequence). All enrollees were about 18 to 100 years old and from some 24 US areas. Cohort allocation depended upon clinical history that participants reported. The receptor comes from a woman in her 30s with acute COVID-19. The J gene is TRBJ2-2, the V gene TRBV27; no clear D gene. The sequencing sample was made of PBMCs or T cells enriched from blood (not recorded which). The CDR3 DNA follows: TGTGCCAGCAGTCTTATCGGAGTCGGGGAGCTGTTTTTT. Residues: CASSLIGVGELFF.